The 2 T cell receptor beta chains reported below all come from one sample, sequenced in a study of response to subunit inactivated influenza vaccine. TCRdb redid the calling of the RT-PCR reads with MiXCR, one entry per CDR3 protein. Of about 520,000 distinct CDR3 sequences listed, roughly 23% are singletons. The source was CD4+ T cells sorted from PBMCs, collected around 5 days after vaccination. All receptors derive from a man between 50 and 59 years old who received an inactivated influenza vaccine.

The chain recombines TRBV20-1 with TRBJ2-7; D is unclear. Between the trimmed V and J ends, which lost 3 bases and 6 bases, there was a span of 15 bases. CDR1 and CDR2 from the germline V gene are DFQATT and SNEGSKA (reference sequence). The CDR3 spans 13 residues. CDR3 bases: TGCAGTGCTAGTGTCGTCGCGGCCGGCGAGCAGTACTTC. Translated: CSASVVAAGEQYF.

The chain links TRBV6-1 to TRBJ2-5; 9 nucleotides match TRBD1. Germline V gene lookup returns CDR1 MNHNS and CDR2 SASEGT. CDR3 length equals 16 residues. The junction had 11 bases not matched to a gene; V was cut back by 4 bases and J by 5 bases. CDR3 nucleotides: TGTGCCAGCAGTGCGGGGACAGGGAGTTATTGGGAGACCCAGTACTTC. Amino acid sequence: CASSAGTGSYWETQYF.